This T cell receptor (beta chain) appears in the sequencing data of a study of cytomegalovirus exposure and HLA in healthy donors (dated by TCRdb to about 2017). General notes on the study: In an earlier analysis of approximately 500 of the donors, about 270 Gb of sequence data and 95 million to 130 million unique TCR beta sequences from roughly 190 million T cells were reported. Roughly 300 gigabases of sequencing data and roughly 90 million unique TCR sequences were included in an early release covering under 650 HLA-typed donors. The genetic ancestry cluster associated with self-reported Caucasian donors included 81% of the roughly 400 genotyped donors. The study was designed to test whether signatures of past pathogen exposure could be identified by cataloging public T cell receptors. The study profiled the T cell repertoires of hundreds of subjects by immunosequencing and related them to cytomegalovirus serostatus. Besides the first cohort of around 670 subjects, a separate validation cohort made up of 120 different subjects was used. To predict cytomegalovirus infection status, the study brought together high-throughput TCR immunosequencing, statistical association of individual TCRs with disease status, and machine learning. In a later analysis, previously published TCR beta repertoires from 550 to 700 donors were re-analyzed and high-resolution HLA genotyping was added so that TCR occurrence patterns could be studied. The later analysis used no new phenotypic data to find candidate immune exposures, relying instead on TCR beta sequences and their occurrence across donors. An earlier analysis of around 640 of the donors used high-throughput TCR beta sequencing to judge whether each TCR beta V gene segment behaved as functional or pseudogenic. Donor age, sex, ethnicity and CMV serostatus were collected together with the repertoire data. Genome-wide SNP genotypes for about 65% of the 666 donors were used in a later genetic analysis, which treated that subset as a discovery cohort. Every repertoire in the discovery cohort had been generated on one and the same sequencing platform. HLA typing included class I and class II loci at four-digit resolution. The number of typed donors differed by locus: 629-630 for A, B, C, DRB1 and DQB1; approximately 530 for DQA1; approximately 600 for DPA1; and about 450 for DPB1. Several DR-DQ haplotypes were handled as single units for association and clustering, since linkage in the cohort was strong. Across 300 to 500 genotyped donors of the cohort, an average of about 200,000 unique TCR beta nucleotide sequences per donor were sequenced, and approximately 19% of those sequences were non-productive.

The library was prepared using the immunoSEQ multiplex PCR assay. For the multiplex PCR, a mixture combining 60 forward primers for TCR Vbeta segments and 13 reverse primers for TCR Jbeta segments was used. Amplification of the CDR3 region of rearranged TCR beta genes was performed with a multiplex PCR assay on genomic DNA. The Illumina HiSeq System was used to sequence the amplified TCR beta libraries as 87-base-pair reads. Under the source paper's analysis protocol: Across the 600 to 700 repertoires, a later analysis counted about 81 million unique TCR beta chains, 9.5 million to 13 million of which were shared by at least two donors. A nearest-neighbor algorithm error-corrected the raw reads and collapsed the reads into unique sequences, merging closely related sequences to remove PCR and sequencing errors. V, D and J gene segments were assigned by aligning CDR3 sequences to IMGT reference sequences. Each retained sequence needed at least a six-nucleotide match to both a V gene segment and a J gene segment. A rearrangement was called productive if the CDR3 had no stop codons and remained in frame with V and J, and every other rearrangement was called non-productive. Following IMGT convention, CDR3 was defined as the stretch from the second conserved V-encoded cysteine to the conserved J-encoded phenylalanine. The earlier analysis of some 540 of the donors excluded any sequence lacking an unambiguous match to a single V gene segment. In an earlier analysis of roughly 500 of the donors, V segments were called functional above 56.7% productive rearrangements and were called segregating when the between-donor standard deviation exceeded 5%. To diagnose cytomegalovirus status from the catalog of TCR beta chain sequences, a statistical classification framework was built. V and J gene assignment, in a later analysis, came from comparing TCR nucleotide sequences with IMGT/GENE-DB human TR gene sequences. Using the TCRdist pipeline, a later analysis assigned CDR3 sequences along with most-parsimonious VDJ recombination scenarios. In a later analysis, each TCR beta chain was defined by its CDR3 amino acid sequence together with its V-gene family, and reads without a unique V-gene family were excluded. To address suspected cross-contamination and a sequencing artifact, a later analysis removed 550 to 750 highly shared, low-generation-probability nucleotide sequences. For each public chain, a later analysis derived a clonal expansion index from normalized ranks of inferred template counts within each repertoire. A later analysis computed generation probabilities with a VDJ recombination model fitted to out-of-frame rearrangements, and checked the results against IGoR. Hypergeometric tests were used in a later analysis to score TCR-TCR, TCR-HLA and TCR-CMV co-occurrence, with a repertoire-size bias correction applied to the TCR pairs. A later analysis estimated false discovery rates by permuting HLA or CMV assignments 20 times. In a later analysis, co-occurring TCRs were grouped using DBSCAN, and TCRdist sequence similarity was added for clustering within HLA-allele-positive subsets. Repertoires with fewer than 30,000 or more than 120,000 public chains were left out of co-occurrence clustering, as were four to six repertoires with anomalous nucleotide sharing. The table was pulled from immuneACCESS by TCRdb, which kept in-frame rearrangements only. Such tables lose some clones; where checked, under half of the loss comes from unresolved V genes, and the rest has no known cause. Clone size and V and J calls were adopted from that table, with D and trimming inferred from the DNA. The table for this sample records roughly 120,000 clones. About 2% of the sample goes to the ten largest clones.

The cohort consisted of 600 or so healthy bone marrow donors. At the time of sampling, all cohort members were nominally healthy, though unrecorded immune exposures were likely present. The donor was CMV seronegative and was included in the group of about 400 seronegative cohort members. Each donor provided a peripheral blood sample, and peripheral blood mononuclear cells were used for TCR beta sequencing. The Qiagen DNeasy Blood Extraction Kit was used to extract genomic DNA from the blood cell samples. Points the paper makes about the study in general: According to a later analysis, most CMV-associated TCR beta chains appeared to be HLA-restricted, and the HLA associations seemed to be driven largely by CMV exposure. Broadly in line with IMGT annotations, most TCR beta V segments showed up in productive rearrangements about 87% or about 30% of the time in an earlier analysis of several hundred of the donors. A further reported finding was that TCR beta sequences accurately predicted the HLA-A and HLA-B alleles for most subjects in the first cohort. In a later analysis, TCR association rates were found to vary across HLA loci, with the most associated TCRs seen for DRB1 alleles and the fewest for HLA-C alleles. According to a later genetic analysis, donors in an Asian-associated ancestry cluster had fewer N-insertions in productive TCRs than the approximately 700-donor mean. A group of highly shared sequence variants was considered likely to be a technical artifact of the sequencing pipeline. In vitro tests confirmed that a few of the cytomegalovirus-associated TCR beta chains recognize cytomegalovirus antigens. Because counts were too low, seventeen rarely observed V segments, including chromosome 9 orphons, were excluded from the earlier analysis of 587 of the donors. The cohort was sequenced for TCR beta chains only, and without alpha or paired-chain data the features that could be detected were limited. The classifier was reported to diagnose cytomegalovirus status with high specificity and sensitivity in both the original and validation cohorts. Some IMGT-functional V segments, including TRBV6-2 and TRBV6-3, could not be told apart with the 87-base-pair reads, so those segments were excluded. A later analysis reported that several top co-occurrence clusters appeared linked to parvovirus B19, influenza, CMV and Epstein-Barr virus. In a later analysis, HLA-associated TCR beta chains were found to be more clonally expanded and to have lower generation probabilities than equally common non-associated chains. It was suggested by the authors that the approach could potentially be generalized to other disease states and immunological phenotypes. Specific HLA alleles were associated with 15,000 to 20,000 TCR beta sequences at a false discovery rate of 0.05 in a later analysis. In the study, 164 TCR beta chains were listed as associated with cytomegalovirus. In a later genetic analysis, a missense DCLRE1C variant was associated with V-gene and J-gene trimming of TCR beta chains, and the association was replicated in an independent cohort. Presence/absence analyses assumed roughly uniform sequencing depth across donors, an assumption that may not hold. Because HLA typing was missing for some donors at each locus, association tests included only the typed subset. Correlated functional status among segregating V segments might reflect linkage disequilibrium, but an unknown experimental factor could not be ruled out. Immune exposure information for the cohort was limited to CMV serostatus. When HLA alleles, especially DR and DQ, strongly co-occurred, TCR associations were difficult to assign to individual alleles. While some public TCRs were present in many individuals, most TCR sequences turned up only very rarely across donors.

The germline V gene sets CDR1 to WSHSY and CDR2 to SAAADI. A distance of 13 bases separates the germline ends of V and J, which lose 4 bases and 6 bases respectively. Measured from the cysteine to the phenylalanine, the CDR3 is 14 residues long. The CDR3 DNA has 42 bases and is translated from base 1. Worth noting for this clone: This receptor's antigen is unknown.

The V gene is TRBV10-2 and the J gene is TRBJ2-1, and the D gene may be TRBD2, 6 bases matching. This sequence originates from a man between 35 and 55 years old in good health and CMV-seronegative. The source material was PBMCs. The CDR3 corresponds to CASSVTGAGNEQFF. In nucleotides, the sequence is TGCGCCAGCAGTGTTACGGGAGCCGGCAATGAGCAGTTCTTC.